This TCR beta chain was found in a study of T-cell memory formation after mild COVID-19. Study results and caveats: Clones contracting over day 15 to 85 were CD4/CD8 balanced, with later expanders leaning CD4+.

The 5'RACE method, run with constant-segment primers, produced TCR alpha and TCR beta cDNA libraries (carrying sample barcodes and UMIs). TCRdb re-called the 5' RACE reads through MiXCR, storing one row per CDR3 protein. The data contain roughly 13,000 distinct CDR3 sequences, roughly 15% of them singletons. V gave up 1 base and J gave up 1 base, with 7 bases separating them. The CDR3 is made up of 14 amino acids. Germline CDR1 is MGHRA and CDR2 is YSYEKL. This clonotype was picked up many times. The antigen is unknown. The chain has TRBV4-1 and TRBJ1-1, with D hard to call. The sequenced sample consisted of PBMCs or a T cell subset sorted from them (not recorded which). The sequence was obtained from a man aged 18 to 29 who had mild COVID-19 (a few samples of this study predate the infection). Cell type and time point are not known. The CDR3 protein is CASSQGPRNTEAFF. The CDR3 coding sequence is TGCGCCAGCAGCCAAGGACCGCGGAACACTGAAGCTTTCTTT.